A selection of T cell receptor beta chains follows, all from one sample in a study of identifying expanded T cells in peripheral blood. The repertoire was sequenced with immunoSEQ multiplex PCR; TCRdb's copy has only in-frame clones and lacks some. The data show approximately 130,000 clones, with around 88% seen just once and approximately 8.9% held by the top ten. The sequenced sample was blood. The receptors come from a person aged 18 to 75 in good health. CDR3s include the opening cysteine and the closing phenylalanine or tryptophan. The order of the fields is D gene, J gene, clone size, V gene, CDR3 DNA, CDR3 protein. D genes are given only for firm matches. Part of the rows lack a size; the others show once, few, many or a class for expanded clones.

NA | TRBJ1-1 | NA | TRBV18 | TGTGCCAGCTCACGGACGGGGGGGTCCTCTGAAGCTTTCTTT | CASSRTGGSSEAFF
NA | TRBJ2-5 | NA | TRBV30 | TGTGCCAGGACCGATTACCAAGAGACCCAGTACTTC | CARTDYQETQYF
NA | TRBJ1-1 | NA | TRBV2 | TGTGCCAGCAGTGAAGAGAGTCCCCAAGCTTTCTTT | CASSEESPQAFF
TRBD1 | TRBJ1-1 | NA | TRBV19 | TGTGCCAGTAGTCAAGACAGGGACACTGAAGCTTTCTTT | CASSQDRDTEAFF
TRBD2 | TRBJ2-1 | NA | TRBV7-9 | TGTGCCGTAACCGCAGAACTACTAGCGGAGACCAATGAGCAGTTCTTC | CAVTAELLAETNEQFF
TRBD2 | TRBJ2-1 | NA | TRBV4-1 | TGCGCCAGCAGCCAAGATAATAGCGGGGGAACCAGCTACAATGAGCAGTTCTTC | CASSQDNSGGTSYNEQFF
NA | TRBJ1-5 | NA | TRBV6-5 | TGTGCCAGCAGCGAAAGGACTGGTTTGCAGCCCCAGCATTTT | CASSERTGLQPQHF
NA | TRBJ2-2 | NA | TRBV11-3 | TGTGCCAGCAGCTCTTCGGGACACTCGAACACCGGGGAGCTGTTTTTT | CASSSSGHSNTGELFF
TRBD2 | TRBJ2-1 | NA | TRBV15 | TGTGCCACCAGCAGCGGGAGGGGCGCCTACAATGAGCAGTTCTTC | CATSSGRGAYNEQFF
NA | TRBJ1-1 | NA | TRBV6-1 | TGTGCCAGCAGCGCCATGGTTGAAGTTGGAGCTTTCTTT | CASSAMVEVGAFF
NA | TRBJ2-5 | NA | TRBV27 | TGTGCCAGCAGTCTCTTAGGAGAGACCCAGTACTTC | CASSLLGETQYF
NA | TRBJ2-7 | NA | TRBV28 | TGTGCCAGCTTCGGCCAGGCCTACGAGCAGTACTTC | CASFGQAYEQYF
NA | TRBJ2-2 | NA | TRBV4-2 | TGTGCCAGCAGCCAAGATAATATCGGGGAGCTGTTTTTT | CASSQDNIGELFF
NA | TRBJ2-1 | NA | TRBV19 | TGTGCCAGTAGTATAGGCAGGGTTCATGAGCAGTTCTTC | CASSIGRVHEQFF
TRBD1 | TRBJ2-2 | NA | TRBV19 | TGTGCCAGTAGTATACCACGACAGGGCCTAGGGGCCGGGGAGCTGTTTTTT | CASSIPRQGLGAGELFF
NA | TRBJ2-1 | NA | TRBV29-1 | TGCAGCGCCTTGGGTCCCGGCAGGAAACTTCCCAATGAGCAGTTCTTC | CSALGPGRKLPNEQFF
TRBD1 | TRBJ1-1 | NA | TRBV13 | TGTGCCAGCAGCTCGATGGACAGGGGGCTAGGAGCTTTCTTT | CASSSMDRGLGAFF
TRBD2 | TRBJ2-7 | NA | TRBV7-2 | TGTGCCAGCAGCGCGCCGGGACTATCCTACGAGCAGTACTTC | CASSAPGLSYEQYF
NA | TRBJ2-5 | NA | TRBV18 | TGTGCCAGCTCGCCGATACTAAGTTCGGAAGAGACCCAGTACTTC | CASSPILSSEETQYF
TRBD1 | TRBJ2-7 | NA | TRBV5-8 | TGTGCCAGCAGCTCCGGGACAGCCTACGAGCAGTACTTC | CASSSGTAYEQYF
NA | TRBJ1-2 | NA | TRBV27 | TGTGCCAGCAGAGGACAAAACTATGGCTACACCTTC | CASRGQNYGYTF
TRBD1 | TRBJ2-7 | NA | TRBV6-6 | TGTGCCAGCAGTTACTCGCCGGGACAGTCCTACGAGCAGTACTTC | CASSYSPGQSYEQYF
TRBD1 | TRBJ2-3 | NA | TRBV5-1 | TGCGCCAGCAGCTTGGGGGACAGGACCTACCCCAGCACAGATACGCAGTATTTT | CASSLGDRTYPSTDTQYF
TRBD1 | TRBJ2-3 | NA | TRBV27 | TGTGCCAGCAGACAGACAGGGGAGACAGATACGCAGTATTTT | CASRQTGETDTQYF
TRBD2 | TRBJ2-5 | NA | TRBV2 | TGTGCCAGCAGTTACCTAGCGGGAGTAGCGGAGACCCAGTACTTC | CASSYLAGVAETQYF
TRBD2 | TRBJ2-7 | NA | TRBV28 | TGTGCCAGCAGTCCCGGCGGGAGCTCCTACGAGCAGTACTTC | CASSPGGSSYEQYF
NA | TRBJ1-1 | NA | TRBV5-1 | TGCGCCAGCAGCTTGGGTCAGTATGAAGCTTTCTTT | CASSLGQYEAFF
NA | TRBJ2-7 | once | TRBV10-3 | TGTGCCATCAGTGATTGGGGCTACGAGCAGTACTTC | CAISDWGYEQYF
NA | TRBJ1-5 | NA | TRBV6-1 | TGTGCCAGCAGTGAATTGGGGCGGAATCAGCCCCAGCATTTT | CASSELGRNQPQHF
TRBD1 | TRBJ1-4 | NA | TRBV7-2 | TGTGCCAGCAGCCGAACGACAGGGAGAGTAAATGAAAAACTGTTTTTT | CASSRTTGRVNEKLFF
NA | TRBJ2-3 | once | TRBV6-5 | TGTGCCGCTCAGGGCACCACAGATACGCAGTATTTT | CAAQGTTDTQYF
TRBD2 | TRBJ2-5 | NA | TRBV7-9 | TGTGCCAGCAGCCTAGCGGGGGGCCTCCAAGAGACCCAGTACTTC | CASSLAGGLQETQYF
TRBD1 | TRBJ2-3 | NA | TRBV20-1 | TGCAGTGCTAGTCAGGGGGACACGCAGTATTTT | CSASQGDTQYF
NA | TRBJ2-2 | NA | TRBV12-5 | TGTGCTAGTGGTTTAACGGGACCCTACACCGGGGAGCTGTTTTTT | CASGLTGPYTGELFF
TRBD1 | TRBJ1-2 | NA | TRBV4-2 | TGTGCCAGCAGCCAGGACCCCGGGACAGGGTCTGGCTACACCTTC | CASSQDPGTGSGYTF
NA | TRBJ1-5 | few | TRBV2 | TGTGCCAGCAGCCCTCGGGTCTTTGCCAGCAATCAGCCCCAGCATTTT | CASSPRVFASNQPQHF
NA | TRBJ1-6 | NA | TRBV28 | TGTGCCAGCAGACCACAGGGAGCACCCCTCCACTTT | CASRPQGAPLHF
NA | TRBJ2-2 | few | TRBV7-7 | TGTGCCACCGCGGGGACCACGAACACCGGGGAGCTGTTTTTT | CATAGTTNTGELFF
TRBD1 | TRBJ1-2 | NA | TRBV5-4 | TGTGCCAGCAGCGAAGGACAGGGGGTTTTGGGCTACACCTTC | CASSEGQGVLGYTF
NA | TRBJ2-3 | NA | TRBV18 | TGTGCCAGCTCACCAATTACGGAGACAGATACGCAGTATTTT | CASSPITETDTQYF
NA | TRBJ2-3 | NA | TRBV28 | TGTGCCAGCAGATCCACTGGCACAGATACGCAGTATTTT | CASRSTGTDTQYF
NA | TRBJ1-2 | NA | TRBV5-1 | TGCGCCAGCAGCTTGTTGCACGGAAACTATGGCTACACCTTC | CASSLLHGNYGYTF